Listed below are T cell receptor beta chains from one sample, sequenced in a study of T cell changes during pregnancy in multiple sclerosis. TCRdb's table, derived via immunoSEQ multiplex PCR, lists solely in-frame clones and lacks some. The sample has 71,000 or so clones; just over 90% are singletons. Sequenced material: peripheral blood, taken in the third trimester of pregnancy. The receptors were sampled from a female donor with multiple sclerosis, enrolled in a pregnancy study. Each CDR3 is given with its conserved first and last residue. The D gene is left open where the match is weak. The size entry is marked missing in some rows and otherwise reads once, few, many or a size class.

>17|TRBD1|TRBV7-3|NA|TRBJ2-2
TGTGCCAGCAGCTTAGTTCCGACAGGGGCGAACACCGGGGAGCTGTTTTTT
CASSLVPTGANTGELFF
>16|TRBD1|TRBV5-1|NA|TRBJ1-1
TGCGCCAGCAGCTCTGAAGGGACAGGGTTCCCGGCTGAAGCTTTCTTT
CASSSEGTGFPAEAFF
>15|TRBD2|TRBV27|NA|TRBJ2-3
TGTGCCAGCAGTCTCGGGACTAGCGGGAGCGATACGCAGTATTTT
CASSLGTSGSDTQYF
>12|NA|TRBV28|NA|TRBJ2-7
TGTGCCAGCAGTCCTTCGACAGACGAGCAGTACTTC
CASSPSTDEQYF
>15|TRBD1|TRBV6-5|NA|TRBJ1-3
TGTGCCAGCAGCCTGGGGACAGCCTCTGGAAACACCATATATTTT
CASSLGTASGNTIYF
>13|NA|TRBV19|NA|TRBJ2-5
TGTGCCAGTAGTATAGGGCGGCAAGAGACCCAGTACTTC
CASSIGRQETQYF
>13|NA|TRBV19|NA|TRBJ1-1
TGTGCCAGTAGCGAGGCGTCGGGCACTGAAGCTTTCTTT
CASSEASGTEAFF
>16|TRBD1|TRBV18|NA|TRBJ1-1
TGTGCCAGCTCACCCAAACAGGGGAGTCGTGTCACTGAAGCTTTCTTT
CASSPKQGSRVTEAFF
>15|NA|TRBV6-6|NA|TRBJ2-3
TGTGCCAGCAGTTACCCGAGGGGGAGCACAGATACGCAGTATTTT
CASSYPRGSTDTQYF
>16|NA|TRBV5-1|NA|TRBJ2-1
TGCGCCAGCAGCTTGGCGCCTGAAGGGGCTTACAATGAGCAGTTCTTC
CASSLAPEGAYNEQFF
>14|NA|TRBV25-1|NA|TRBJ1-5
TGTGCCAGCAGCACAACAGGGTCCAATCAGCCCCAGCATTTT
CASSTTGSNQPQHF
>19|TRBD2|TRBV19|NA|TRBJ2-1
TGTGCCAGTAGTATCCTAGGACTAGCGGGAGGGCCCACCTACAATGAGCAGTTCTTC
CASSILGLAGGPTYNEQFF
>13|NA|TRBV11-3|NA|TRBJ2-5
TGTGCCAGCAGCTTACGGGAATGGGAGACCCAGTACTTC
CASSLREWETQYF
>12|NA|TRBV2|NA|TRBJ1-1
TGTGCCAGCAGTGCGGCGGACACTGAAGCTTTCTTT
CASSAADTEAFF
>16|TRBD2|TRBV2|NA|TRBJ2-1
TGTGCCAGCAGTGAATGGACTAGCGGCTTATACAATGAGCAGTTCTTC
CASSEWTSGLYNEQFF
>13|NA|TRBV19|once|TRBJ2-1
TGTGCCAGTGGTCTGGGGGCGCGGAATGAGCAGTTCTTC
CASGLGARNEQFF
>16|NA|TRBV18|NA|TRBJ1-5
TGTGCCAGCTCACCGCTGGGCCCATATAGCAATCAGCCCCAGCATTTT
CASSPLGPYSNQPQHF
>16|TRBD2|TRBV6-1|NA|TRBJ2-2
TGTGCCAGCAGTGCCTGGACTAGCGGCTACACCGGGGAGCTGTTTTTT
CASSAWTSGYTGELFF
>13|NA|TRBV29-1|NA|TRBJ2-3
TGCAGCGTTGAAGCGGGAGGCACAGATACGCAGTATTTT
CSVEAGGTDTQYF
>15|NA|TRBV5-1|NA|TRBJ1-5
TGCGCCAGCAGCTTGGGGCAGGGGAGAGACCAGCCCCAGCATTTT
CASSLGQGRDQPQHF
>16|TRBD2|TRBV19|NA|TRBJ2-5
TGTGCCAGTAGTATCGGGAACGGGAGGGCCGGAGAGACCCAGTACTTC
CASSIGNGRAGETQYF
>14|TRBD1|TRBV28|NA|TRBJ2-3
TGTGCCAGCAGTTCGGGACAGGGGTCAGATACGCAGTATTTT
CASSSGQGSDTQYF
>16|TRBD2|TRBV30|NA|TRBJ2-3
TGTGCCTGGACCCGGGGCACTAGCGGGAGATTGGATACGCAGTATTTT
CAWTRGTSGRLDTQYF
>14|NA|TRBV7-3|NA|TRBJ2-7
TGTGCCAGCAGCCCGGACAGCGGAGGTTACGAGCAGTACTTC
CASSPDSGGYEQYF
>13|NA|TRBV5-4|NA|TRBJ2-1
TGTGCCAGCAGCTTGCTCGGAGCCGGTGAGCAGTTCTTC
CASSLLGAGEQFF
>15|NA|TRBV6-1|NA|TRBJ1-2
TGTGCCAGCAGTGCTTATGGACAGACTAACTATGGCTACACCTTC
CASSAYGQTNYGYTF
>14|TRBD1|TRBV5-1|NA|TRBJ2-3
TGCGCCAGCAGCATGAGGACAGGAACAGATACGCAGTATTTT
CASSMRTGTDTQYF
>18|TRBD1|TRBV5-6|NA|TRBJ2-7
TGTGCCAGCAGCGAATCGGGACAGGGAATCTTCCGGTCCCACGAGCAGTACTTC
CASSESGQGIFRSHEQYF
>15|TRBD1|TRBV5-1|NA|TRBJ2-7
TGCGCCAGCAGCAAAGAGGACAGGAGCTCCTACGAGCAGTACTTC
CASSKEDRSSYEQYF
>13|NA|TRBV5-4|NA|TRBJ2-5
TGTGCCAGCAGCTTGGACAGGAAAGAGACCCAGTACTTC
CASSLDRKETQYF
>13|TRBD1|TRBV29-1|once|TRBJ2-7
TGCAGCGCCTATTCCGGGACAGGGTACGAGCAGTACTTC
CSAYSGTGYEQYF
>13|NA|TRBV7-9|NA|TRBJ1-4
TGTGCCAGCAGCTACAAGGCCTCGGGAAAACTGTTTTTT
CASSYKASGKLFF
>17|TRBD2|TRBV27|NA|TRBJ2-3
TGTGCCAGCAGTTGGGGGGGGAGTGGCAGGGAAACAGATACGCAGTATTTT
CASSWGGSGRETDTQYF
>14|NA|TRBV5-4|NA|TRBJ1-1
TGTGCCAGCAGCCAGACAGGTTTGAACACTGAAGCTTTCTTT
CASSQTGLNTEAFF
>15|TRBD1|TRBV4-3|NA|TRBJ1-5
TGCGCCAGCAGCCCGGGACAGGGGAAGGGTCAGCCCCAGCATTTT
CASSPGQGKGQPQHF
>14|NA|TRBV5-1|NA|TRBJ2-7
TGCGCCAGCAGCTTGGCCATAGGGGCCCACGAGCAGTACTTC
CASSLAIGAHEQYF
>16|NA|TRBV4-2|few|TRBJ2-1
TGTGCCAGCAGCCAAATAACGGGAGCGAACTACAATGAGCAGTTCTTC
CASSQITGANYNEQFF
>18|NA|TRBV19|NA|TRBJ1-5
TGTGCCAGTAGTTCCCCGGGGGGGAGAACAACAAGCAATCAGCCCCAGCATTTT
CASSSPGGRTTSNQPQHF
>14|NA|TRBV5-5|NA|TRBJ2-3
TGTGCCAGCAGCTTAGGGCCAGGGGAAGATACGCAGTATTTT
CASSLGPGEDTQYF
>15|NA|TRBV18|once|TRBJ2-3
TGTGCCAGCTCACCCCTGGACAGTAGCACAGATACGCAGTATTTT
CASSPLDSSTDTQYF